One TCR beta chain is described in this entry. Its cognate antigen is unknown. These data belong to a study of CXCR3-negative and CXCR3-positive naive CD8 T cells. Looking at the study overall: Sequencing gave approximately 140 million TRB reads overall, about 1.5 +/- 0.3 million per library.

Study-wide points: It was found that naive subsets had comparable surface CD5, and TCR strength was inferred from TRB CDR3 properties. Diversity was high in both naive subsets and much lower in memory cells.

The CDR3 has 16 amino acids. Germline V gene data show CDR1 as MDHEN and CDR2 as SYDVKM. UMI-labeled TRB cDNA libraries were prepared by 5' RACE. Reanalyzing the 5' RACE reads, TCRdb keeps one entry per CDR3 protein, without DNA. The sample holds about 120,000 distinct CDR3 sequences. This chain connects TRBV28 to TRBJ2-7; checking the TCRdb D call of TRBD2 is not possible without DNA. The sequenced sample was naive CXCR3- CD8+ T cells from blood. Subset: CD45RO-CCR7+CD27+CD95- naive CD8+ T cells lacking CXCR3 (TNR3-). This sequence originates from a human donor in good health. Some clones in this sample may be carry-over from other donors' samples. The CDR3 is CASSLLTSGSSYEQYF.